Listed here are 27 T cell receptor beta chains from one sample, sequenced in a study of blood T cell repertoires in COVID-19. Method: immunoSEQ multiplex PCR; TCRdb's copy keeps in-frame clones and lacks some. This table holds over 110,000 clones, roughly 87% found once. Sequenced input: peripheral blood. These receptors were obtained from a man in his sixties or seventies with acute or convalescent COVID-19.

The chain couples TRBV5-1 to TRBJ1-1; TRBD1 aligns across 9 bases. CDR3 length: 17 amino acids. The germline gives CDR1 SGHRS, CDR2 YFSETQ. With 3 bases clipped from V and 0 bases from J, the junction kept 9 bases outside the gene matches. The CDR3 nucleotides read TGCGCCAGCAGCTGGGGACAGGGTCGAGGGGTGAACACTGAAGCTTTCTTT. Residues: CASSWGQGRGVNTEAFF.

This clone has a single count. The V gene is TRBV6-1, the J gene TRBJ1-5; a weak D match, TRBD1 (5 bases). Germline V lookup: CDR1 MNHNS, CDR2 SASEGT. The ends were cut back, 3 bases at V and 5 bases at J, with 17 bases in the middle. The CDR3 is 16 residues long. The CDR3 is CASSDGGTPEDQPQHF. In nucleotides, the CDR3 is TGTGCCAGCAGTGATGGGGGGACCCCCGAAGATCAGCCCCAGCATTTT.

This clone has only one observation. The chain is built from TRBV7-2 and TRBJ2-7; TRBD2 aligns across 7 bases. The junction had 7 bases not matched to a gene; V was cut back by 5 bases and J by 3 bases. The CDR3 spans 14 residues. Germline CDR1 is SGHTA and CDR2 is FQGNSA. The CDR3 here is CASSIWGRDYEQYF. The CDR3 coding sequence is TGTGCCAGCAGCATCTGGGGGAGGGACTACGAGCAGTACTTC.

The V call is TRBV3-1 (or the pseudogene TRBV3-2), the J call TRBJ2-5; D possibly corresponds to TRBD2 (5 bases). The germline V and J ends were trimmed by 4 bases and 10 bases, with 13 bases remaining between them. The CDR3 has 12 residues. Germline loops: CDR1 LGHDT, CDR2 YNNKEL (reference sequence). Here the CDR3 DNA reads TGTGCCAGCAGCCCCCTGGGCGGGCTCCAGTACTTC. Translated, it gives CASSPLGGLQYF.

This clone was picked up one time. The J gene is TRBJ2-2, the V gene TRBV5-1; TRBD1 matches 9 bases. The germline V gene has CDR1 SGHRS and CDR2 YFSETQ. The CDR3 runs 15 residues. The junction had 8 bases not matched to a gene; V was cut back by 6 bases and J by 5 bases. CDR3 region: CASKVRTGETGELFF. The CDR3, as DNA: TGCGCCAGCAAAGTTCGGACAGGGGAGACCGGGGAGCTGTTTTTT.

This clone appeared a single time. The J gene is TRBJ1-2, the V gene TRBV28; D not resolved. Germline CDR1 and CDR2: MDHEN and SYDVKM. Deletions cut 4 bases from V and 3 bases from J, with 18 bases between. This CDR3 has 16 residues. The CDR3 protein is CASSSPAQGGYYGYTF. The CDR3 nucleotides read TGTGCCAGCAGTTCCCCTGCCCAAGGAGGTTACTATGGCTACACCTTC.

This clone was detected only once. V is TRBV3-1 (or the pseudogene TRBV3-2) and J is TRBJ2-5, with 15 positions matching TRBD2. Per germline, CDR1 LGHDT and CDR2 YNNKEL (reference sequence). CDR3 length equals 19 residues. V trimming: 3 bases; J trimming: 4 bases; junction bases outside the gene matches: 12. In DNA, the CDR3 is TGTGCCAGCAGCCATCACCGGTGGACTAGCGGGGGGGCGGGAGAGACCCAGTACTTC. This translates into CASSHHRWTSGGAGETQYF.

The CDR3 DNA follows: TGTGCCACCAGCAGCCACTACAATGAGCAGTTCTTC. It specifies CATSSHYNEQFF. The rearrangement uses TRBV15 and TRBJ2-1; D unclear. The CDR3 contains 12 residues. Trimming left V 3 bases short and J 3 bases short, with 3 bases between. Germline CDR1 and CDR2: LNHNV and YYDKDF (reference sequence).

CDR3 nucleotide sequence: TGTGCCAGCAGCTTTCGACAGGGGTCCTTGAACACCATATATTTT. Its translation is CASSFRQGSLNTIYF. The chain has TRBV7-8 and TRBJ1-3; TRBD1 matches 8 bases. CDR1 and CDR2 from the germline V gene are SGHVS and FQNEAQ. CDR3 length: 15 amino acids. V shed 3 bases and J 7 bases; nucleotides not matched to a gene: 8.

This clone was seen just once. This chain links TRBV29-1 with TRBJ2-1; 8 bases line up with TRBD1. Germline V CDR1 and CDR2: SQVTM, ANQGSEA. This CDR3 comprises 10 residues. J gave up 10 bases and V 7 bases, and 3 bases lay outside the gene matches. In DNA form, the CDR3 reads TGCAGCGCCGGGGACAGGGAGCAGTTCTTC. Translated, it gives CSAGDREQFF.

This clone was seen a handful of times. This chain links TRBV4-1 with TRBJ1-1; TRBD1 matches 9 bases. Looked up from germline, CDR1 is MGHRA and CDR2 is YSYEKL. CDR3 length equals 19 residues. Unmatched junction bases numbered 14, after V lost 2 bases and J lost 1 base. CDR3 in amino acids: CASSQNVQTGGVENTEAFF. For the CDR3, the DNA is TGCGCCAGCAGCCAAAACGTACAGACAGGGGGGGTTGAGAACACTGAAGCTTTCTTT.

V and J are TRBV30 and TRBJ2-5; the match to TRBD2 covers 7 bases. Germline loops: CDR1 GTSNPN, CDR2 SVGIG (reference sequence). The V segment lost 3 bases and the J segment 5 bases; nucleotides outside the gene matches: 12. This CDR3 has 15 amino acids. The DNA for the CDR3 is TGTGCCTGGAGAGGCCAGCGGGCCGGGGGGGAGACCCAGTACTTC. This translates into CAWRGQRAGGETQYF.

This clone was observed a single time. CDR3 in DNA: TGTGCCAGCAGCCGACAGGGGGGGAACACTGAAGCTTTCTTT. Its protein is CASSRQGGNTEAFF. The chain has TRBV2 and TRBJ1-1; 9 bases are a match to TRBD1. The CDR3 has 14 residues. The trim removed 6 bases at V and 1 base at J, leaving 3 bases unmatched. Germline V gene sequence: CDR1 SNHLY, CDR2 FYNNEI. The whole variable domain, remainder taken from reference TRBV2 and TRBJ1-1, is EPEVTQTPSHQVTQMGQEVILRCVPISNHLYFYWYRQILGQKVEFLVSFYNNEISEKSEIFDDQFSVERPDGSNFTLKIRSTKLEDSAMYFCASSRQGGNTEAFFGQGTRLTVV.

V is TRBV11-2 and J is TRBJ2-5; 8 bases map to TRBD1. The CDR3 is made up of 17 amino acids. The germline CDR1 and CDR2 sequences are SGHAT and FQNNGV. V dropped 1 base and J dropped 7; count of bases not matched to a gene: 14. CDR3 sequence: CASSLVAGAGGEGTQYF. CDR3 bases: TGTGCCAGCAGCTTAGTGGCCGGGGCAGGGGGCGAGGGGACCCAGTACTTC.

The chain carries TRBV5-1 and TRBJ2-1, with 15 bases aligning to TRBD2. The length of the CDR3 is 18 residues. Trimming at V came to 2 bases and at J to 0 bases, leaving 3 bases not matched to a gene. CDR1 SGHRS and CDR2 YFSETQ come from the germline V gene. CDR3 sequence reads: CASSFKGLAGGSYNEQFF. As DNA, the CDR3 is TGCGCCAGCAGCTTCAAGGGACTAGCGGGGGGCTCCTACAATGAGCAGTTCTTC.

This clone was detected a few times. One end of the junction is discordant with germline, which a read error may explain. The gene calls are TRBV6-5 and TRBJ1-2, with unresolved D. The germline V gene encodes CDR1 MNHEY and CDR2 SVGAGI. The CDR3 consists of 13 residues. The DNA of the CDR3 is TGTGCCAGCAGTTCCCCTGCTAATTATGGCTACACCTTC. It specifies CASSSPANYGYTF.

V usage is TRBV5-1 and J usage is TRBJ2-7; D might be TRBD1 (5 bases). V lost 3 bases and J lost 0, with 10 bases in between. The CDR3 is 14 amino acids. Per germline, CDR1 SGHRS and CDR2 YFSETQ. Written as DNA, the CDR3 is TGCGCCAGCAGCTCCGACAGTACCTCCTACGAGCAGTACTTC. This sequence encodes CASSSDSTSYEQYF.

The chain recombines TRBV6-5 with TRBJ1-5; possibly TRBD1 for D (5 bases). V lost 6 bases to trimming and J lost 5 bases, with 11 bases between them. The V gene's germline CDR1 is MNHEY and CDR2 SVGAGI. There are 13 residues in the CDR3. In DNA, the CDR3 is TGTGCCAGCAGCGCGCAGGGTGATCAGCCCCAGCATTTT. This gives the protein CASSAQGDQPQHF.

The chain combines TRBV28 with TRBJ1-4; D is undetermined. The CDR3 length is 14 residues. Germline values: CDR1 MDHEN, CDR2 SYDVKM. V lost 3 bases and J lost 8, with 13 bases in between. CDR3 DNA: TGTGCCAGCAGTTTCCAAGGAGTTGGGGAAAAACTGTTTTTT. Amino acids: CASSFQGVGEKLFF. Variable domain in full (rest from reference TRBV28 and TRBJ1-4): DVKVTQSSRYLVKRTGEKVFLECVQDMDHENMFWYRQDPGLGLRLIYFSYDVKMKEKGDIPEGYSVSREKKERFSLILESASTNQTSMYLCASSFQGVGEKLFFGSGTQLSVL.

This chain uses TRBV20-1 with TRBJ1-1; D is undetermined. Per the germline V gene, CDR1 is DFQATT and CDR2 is SNEGSKA (reference sequence). Trimming cost V 6 bases and J 11 bases, with 13 bases left between them. The CDR3 length is 10 residues. The DNA of the CDR3 is TGCAGTGCCCGGACTCCCACCGCTTTCTTT. Its protein is CSARTPTAFF.

The chain employs TRBV24-1 and TRBJ2-2, with 9 bases matching TRBD1. The germline CDR1 and CDR2 sequences are KGHDR and SFDVKD. This CDR3 region has 14 residues. V dropped 9 bases and J dropped 7; count of bases not matched to a gene: 8. The CDR3 nucleotides read TGTGCCACCCAACCGACAGGGGGGGACGGGGAGCTGTTTTTT. It yields the protein CATQPTGGDGELFF.

The V call is TRBV19, the J call TRBJ1-2; D is possibly TRBD1 (6 bases). The CDR3 extends over 16 amino acids. From germline, CDR1 is LNHDA and CDR2 SQIVND (reference sequence). Trimming took off 4 bases at V and 0 bases at J, with 15 bases between the two ends. CDR3 residues: CASSTQRDTANYGYTF. The CDR3 DNA is TGTGCCAGTAGTACCCAACGGGACACTGCTAACTATGGCTACACCTTC.

The CDR3 reads CAISPTGIYGYTF. The CDR3 bases are TGTGCCATCAGCCCGACAGGGATCTATGGCTACACCTTC. V usage is TRBV10-3 and J usage is TRBJ1-2; 7 bases agree with TRBD1. Germline-derived CDR1 and CDR2 are ENHRY and SYGVKD. With 6 bases clipped from V and 4 bases from J, the junction kept 5 bases outside the gene matches. CDR3 size: 13 residues.

This clone was seen more than once but under ten times. The chain uses TRBV15 and TRBJ1-1; D might be TRBD1 (5 bases). Trimming took 0 bases from V and 5 from J, leaving 13 bases between them. The CDR3 loop spans 15 amino acids. Germline V gives CDR1 LNHNV, CDR2 YYDKDF (reference sequence). The CDR3 DNA is TGTGCCACCAGCAGAGATGGGGTCGGGGGGACTGAAGCTTTCTTT. Translated: CATSRDGVGGTEAFF.

The V and J genes are TRBV9 and TRBJ1-4, with 8 bases that match TRBD1. Germline V CDR1 and CDR2: SGDLS, YYNGEE. The CDR3 has 15 amino acids. J lost 3 bases, V lost 9 bases, and 10 bases had no gene match. The CDR3 DNA is TGTGCCACCTCACAGGGGGTGGGTTCTAATGAAAAACTGTTTTTT. Translation: CATSQGVGSNEKLFF.

V is TRBV12-3 or TRBV12-4 and J is TRBJ2-5, with D unresolved. The V end was cut by 1 base, the J end by 9 bases, with 9 bases between. This CDR3 is 12 amino acids long. CDR3 loop: CASSLGPQAQYF. The CDR3 region has the DNA TGTGCCAGCAGTTTAGGGCCCCAGGCCCAGTACTTC.

The chain employs TRBV6-5 and TRBJ1-2; D call uncertain. The germline CDR1 and CDR2 sequences are MNHEY and SVGAGI. V dropped 6 bases and J dropped 8 bases, with 13 bases sitting between them. The CDR3 length is 12 residues. DNA for the CDR3: TGTGCCAGCAGCCCCCCGGGTGGGGGCTACACCTTC. It specifies CASSPPGGGYTF.